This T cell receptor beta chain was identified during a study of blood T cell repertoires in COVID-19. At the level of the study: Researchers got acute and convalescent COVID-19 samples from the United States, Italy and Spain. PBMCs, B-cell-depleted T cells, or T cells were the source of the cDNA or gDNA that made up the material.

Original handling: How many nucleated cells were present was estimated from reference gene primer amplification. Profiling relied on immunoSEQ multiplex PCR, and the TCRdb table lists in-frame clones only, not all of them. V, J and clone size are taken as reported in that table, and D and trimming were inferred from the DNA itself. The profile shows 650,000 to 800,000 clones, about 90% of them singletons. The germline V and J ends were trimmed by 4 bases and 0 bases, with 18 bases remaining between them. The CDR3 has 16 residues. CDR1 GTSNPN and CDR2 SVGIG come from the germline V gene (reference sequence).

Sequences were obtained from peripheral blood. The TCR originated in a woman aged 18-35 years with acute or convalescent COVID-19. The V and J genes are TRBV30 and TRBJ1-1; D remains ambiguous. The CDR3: CAWTNLLTRMNTEAFF. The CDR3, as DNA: TGTGCCTGGACTAACCTTCTTACTCGTATGAACACTGAAGCTTTCTTT.